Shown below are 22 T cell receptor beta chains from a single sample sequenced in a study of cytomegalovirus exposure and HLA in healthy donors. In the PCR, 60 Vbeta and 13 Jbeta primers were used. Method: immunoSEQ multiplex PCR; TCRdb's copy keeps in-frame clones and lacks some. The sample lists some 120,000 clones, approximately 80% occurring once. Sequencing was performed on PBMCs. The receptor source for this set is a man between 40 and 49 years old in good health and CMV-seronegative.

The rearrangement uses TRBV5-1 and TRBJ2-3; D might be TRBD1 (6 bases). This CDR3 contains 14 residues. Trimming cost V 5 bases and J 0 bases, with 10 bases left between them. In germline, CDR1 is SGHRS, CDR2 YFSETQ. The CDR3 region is CASRPGASTDTQYF. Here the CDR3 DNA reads TGCGCCAGCAGACCAGGGGCTAGCACAGATACGCAGTATTTT.

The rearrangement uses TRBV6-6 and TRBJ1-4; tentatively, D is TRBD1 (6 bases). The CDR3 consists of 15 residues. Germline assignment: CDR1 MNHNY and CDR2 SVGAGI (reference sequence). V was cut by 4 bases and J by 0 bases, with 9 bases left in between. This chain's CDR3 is CASSSPGATNEKLFF. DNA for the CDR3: TGTGCCAGCAGTTCCCCAGGGGCAACTAATGAAAAACTGTTTTTT.

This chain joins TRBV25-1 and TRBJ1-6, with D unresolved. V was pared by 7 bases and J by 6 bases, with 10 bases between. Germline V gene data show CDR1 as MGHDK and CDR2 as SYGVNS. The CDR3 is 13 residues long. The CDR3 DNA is TGTGCCAGCATTCCGCGGAGTAATTCACCCCTCCACTTT. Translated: CASIPRSNSPLHF.

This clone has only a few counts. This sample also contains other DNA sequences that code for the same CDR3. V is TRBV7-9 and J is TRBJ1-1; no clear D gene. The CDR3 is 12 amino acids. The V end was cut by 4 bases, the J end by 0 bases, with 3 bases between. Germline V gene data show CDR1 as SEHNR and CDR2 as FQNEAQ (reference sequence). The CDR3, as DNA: TGTGCCAGCAGCTCCATGAACACTGAAGCTTTCTTT. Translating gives CASSSMNTEAFF.

The CDR3 region is CSAGRGYTF. CDR3 nucleotide sequence: TGCAGTGCCGGGAGGGGCTACACCTTC. The rearrangement uses TRBV20-1 and TRBJ1-2; D remains unclear. CDR1 is DFQATT, CDR2 SNEGSKA, per germline (reference sequence). V lost 6 bases and J lost 8, with 7 bases in between. This CDR3 contains 9 residues.

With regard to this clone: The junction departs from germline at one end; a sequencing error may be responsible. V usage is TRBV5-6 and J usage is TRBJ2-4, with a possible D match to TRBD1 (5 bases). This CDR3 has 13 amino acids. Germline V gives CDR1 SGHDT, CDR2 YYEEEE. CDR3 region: CASSFSPGQGEDF. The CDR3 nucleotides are TGTGCCAGCAGCTTTTCACCTGGGCAGGGTGAGGACTTC.

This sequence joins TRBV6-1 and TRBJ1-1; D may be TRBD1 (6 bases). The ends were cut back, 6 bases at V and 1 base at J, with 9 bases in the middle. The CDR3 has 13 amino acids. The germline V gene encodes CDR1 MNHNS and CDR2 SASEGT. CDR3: CASSSRGNTEAFF. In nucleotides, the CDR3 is TGTGCCAGCAGCAGCAGGGGGAACACTGAAGCTTTCTTT.

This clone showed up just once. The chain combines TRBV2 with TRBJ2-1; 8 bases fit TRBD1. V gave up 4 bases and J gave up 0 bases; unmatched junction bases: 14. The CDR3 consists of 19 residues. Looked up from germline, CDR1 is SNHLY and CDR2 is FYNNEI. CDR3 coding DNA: TGTGCCAGCAGTGTACGAGGACAGGGTTGGCAAAGCTCCTACAATGAGCAGTTCTTC. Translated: CASSVRGQGWQSSYNEQFF.

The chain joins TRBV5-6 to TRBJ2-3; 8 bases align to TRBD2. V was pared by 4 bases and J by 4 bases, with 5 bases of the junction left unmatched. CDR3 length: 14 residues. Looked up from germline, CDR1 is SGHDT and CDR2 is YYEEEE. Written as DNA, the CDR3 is TGTGCCAGCAGCCCGACTAGCGTCCCAGATACGCAGTATTTT. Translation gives CASSPTSVPDTQYF.

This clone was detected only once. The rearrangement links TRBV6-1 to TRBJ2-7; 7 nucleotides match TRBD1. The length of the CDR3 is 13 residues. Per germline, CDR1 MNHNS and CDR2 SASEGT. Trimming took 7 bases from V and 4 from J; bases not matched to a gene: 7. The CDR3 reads CASNLGQAYEQYF. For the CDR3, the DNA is TGTGCCAGCAACCTCGGACAGGCGTACGAGCAGTACTTC.

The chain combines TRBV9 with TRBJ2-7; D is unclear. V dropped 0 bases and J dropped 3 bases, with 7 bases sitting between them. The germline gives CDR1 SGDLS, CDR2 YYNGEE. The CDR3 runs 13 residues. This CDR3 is CASSVGELYEQYF. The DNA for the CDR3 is TGTGCCAGCAGCGTAGGAGAACTCTACGAGCAGTACTTC.

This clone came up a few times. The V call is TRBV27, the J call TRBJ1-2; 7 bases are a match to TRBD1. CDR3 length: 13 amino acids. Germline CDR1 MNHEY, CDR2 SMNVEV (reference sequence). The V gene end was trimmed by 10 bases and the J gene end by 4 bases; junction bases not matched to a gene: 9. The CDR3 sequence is CATAPGQIYGYTF. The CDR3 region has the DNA TGTGCCACTGCACCGGGACAGATCTATGGCTACACCTTC.

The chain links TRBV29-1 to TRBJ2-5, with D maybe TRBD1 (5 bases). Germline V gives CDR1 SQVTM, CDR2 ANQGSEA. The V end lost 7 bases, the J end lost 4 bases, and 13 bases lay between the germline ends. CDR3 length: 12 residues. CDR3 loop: CSDEGVGETQYF. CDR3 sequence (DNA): TGCAGCGACGAAGGGGTCGGAGAGACCCAGTACTTC.

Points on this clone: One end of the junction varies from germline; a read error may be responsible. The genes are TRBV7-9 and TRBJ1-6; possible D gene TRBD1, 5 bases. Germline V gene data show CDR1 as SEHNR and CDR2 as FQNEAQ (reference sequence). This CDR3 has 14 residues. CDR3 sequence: CSSSFGTENSPLHF. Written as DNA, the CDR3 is TGTTCCAGCAGCTTTGGGACTGAAAATTCACCCCTCCACTTT.

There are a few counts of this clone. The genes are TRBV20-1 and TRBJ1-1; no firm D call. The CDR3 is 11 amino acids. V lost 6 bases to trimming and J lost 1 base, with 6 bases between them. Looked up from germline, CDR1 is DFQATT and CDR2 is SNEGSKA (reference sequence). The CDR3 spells CSAPGNTEAFF. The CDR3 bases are TGCAGTGCGCCCGGGAACACTGAAGCTTTCTTT.

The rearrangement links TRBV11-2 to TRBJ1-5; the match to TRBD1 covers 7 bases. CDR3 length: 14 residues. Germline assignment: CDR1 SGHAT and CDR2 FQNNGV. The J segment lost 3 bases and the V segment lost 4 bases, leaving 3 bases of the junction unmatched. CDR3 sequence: CASSSGTVNQPQHF. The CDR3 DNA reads TGTGCCAGCAGCTCCGGGACAGTCAATCAGCCCCAGCATTTT. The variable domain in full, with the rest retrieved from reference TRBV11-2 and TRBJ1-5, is EAGVAQSPRYKIIEKRQSVAFWCNPISGHATLYWYQQILGQGPKLLIQFQNNGVVDDSQLPKDRFSAERLKGVDSTLKIQPAKLEDSAVYLCASSSGTVNQPQHFGDGTRLSIL.

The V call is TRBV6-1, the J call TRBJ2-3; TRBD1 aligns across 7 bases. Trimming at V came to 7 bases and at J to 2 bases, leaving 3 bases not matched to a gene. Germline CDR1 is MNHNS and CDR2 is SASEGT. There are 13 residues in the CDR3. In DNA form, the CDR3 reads TGTGCCAGCACGGGACAGTTCACAGATACGCAGTATTTT. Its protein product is CASTGQFTDTQYF.

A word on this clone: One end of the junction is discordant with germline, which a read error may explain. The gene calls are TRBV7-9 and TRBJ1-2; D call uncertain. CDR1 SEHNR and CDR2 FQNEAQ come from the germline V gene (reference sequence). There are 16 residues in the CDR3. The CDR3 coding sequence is TGTGCCAGCAGCTTAGATTTAGTTCAGGCTAAATATGGCTACACCTTC. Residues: CASSLDLVQAKYGYTF.

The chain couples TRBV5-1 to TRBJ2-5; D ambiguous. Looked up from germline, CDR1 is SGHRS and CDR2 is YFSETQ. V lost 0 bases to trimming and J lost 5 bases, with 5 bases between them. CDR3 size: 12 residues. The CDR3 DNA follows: TGCGCCAGCAGCTTGGCCGAGGAGACCCAGTACTTC. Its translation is CASSLAEETQYF.

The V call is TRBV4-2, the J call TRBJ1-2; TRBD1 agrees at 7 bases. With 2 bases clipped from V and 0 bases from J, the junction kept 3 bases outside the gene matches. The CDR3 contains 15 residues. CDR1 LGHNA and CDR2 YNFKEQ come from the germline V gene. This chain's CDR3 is CASSQRTGANYGYTF. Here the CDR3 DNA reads TGTGCCAGCAGCCAAAGGACAGGAGCTAACTATGGCTACACCTTC.

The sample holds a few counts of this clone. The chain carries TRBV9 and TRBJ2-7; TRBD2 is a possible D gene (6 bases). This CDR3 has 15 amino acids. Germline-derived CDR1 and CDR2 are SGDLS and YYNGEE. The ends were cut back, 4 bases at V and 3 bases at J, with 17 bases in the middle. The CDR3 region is CASSSSPGSNYEQYF. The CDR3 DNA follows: TGTGCCAGCAGCTCCTCCCCCGGGAGCAACTACGAGCAGTACTTC.

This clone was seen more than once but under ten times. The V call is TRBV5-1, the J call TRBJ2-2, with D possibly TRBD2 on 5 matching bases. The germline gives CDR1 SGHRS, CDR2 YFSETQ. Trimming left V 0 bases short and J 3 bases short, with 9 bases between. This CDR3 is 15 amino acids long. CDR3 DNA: TGCGCCAGCAGCTTGGGGAGGTCAGACACCGGGGAGCTGTTTTTT. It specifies CASSLGRSDTGELFF.